These 25 T cell receptor beta chains originate from one sample sequenced in a study of HIV-infected children after antiretroviral therapy interruption. Regarding treatment: PENTA 11 planned treatment interruption arm or continuous ART arm. A 3' RACE protocol on RNA, with unique molecular identifiers, produced the TCR library. TCRdb independently ran MiXCR on the 3' RACE reads; one entry per CDR3 protein. This table holds 70,000 to 90,000 distinct CDR3 sequences, roughly 6.7% found once. The material was CD45RA+ CD4+ T cells from PBMCs, pooled from several time points, obtained from a donor given antiretroviral therapy, either interrupted or continuous. Subset of the sample: naive CD4+ CD45RA+ CD45RO- T cells. Source of these receptors: a pool of human donors with HIV.

This clonotype has at least ten counts. The chain has TRBV18 and TRBJ2-1; unclear D gene. Per the germline V gene, CDR1 is KGHSH and CDR2 is LQKENI. CDR3 length equals 14 residues. Trimming removed 4 bases at V and 3 bases at J, with 10 bases between. The DNA for the CDR3 is TGTGCCAGCTCACTAGGGTCGATCTACAATGAGCAGTTCTTC. Its translation is CASSLGSIYNEQFF.

This clonotype was seen at least ten times. The genes are TRBV11-3 and TRBJ2-1; 7 bases are shared with TRBD2. The CDR3 extends over 15 amino acids. Germline lookup yields CDR1 SGHNT and CDR2 YENEEA. With V trimmed by 5 bases and J by 1 base, 5 bases remained unmatched. CDR3 in DNA: TGTGCCAGCAGCGGGGGAGCGGGGTCCTACAATGAGCAGTTCTTC. Encoded protein: CASSGGAGSYNEQFF.

This clonotype was recorded at least ten times. This rearrangement joins TRBV3-1 to TRBJ1-1, with D possibly being TRBD1 (6 bases). The germline V gene encodes CDR1 LGHDT and CDR2 YNNKEL (reference sequence). CDR3 length: 13 residues. V gave up 4 bases and J gave up 4 bases, with 10 bases separating them. CDR3 DNA: TGTGCCAGCAGCCGTAAAGGGGGCACTGAAGCTTTCTTT. Its translation: CASSRKGGTEAFF.

This clonotype was picked up many times. V is TRBV7-3 and J is TRBJ2-2; no reliable D call. Trimming removed 6 bases from V and 4 bases from J, with 12 bases in between. CDR1 SGHTA and CDR2 FQGTGA come from the germline V gene. This CDR3 contains 14 residues. CDR3 in amino acids: CASSLTDSTGELFF. The CDR3, as DNA: TGTGCCAGCAGTCTAACTGACTCCACCGGGGAGCTGTTTTTT.

The chain is built from TRBV20-1 and TRBJ2-7; 8 bases line up with TRBD2. CDR3 length: 13 amino acids. V lost 6 bases to trimming and J lost 3 bases; unmatched junction nucleotides: 7. Germline V CDR1 and CDR2: DFQATT, SNEGSKA (reference sequence). The CDR3 DNA reads as TGCAGTGCGCAGCGGGGGAGACTCTACGAGCAGTACTTC. Translation: CSAQRGRLYEQYF.

There are a few counts of this clonotype. The genes are TRBV5-1 and TRBJ2-7; D might be TRBD1 (6 bases). V was clipped by 3 bases and J by 2 bases, with 15 bases between them. Germline lookup yields CDR1 SGHRS and CDR2 YFSETQ. This CDR3 is 15 amino acids long. CDR3 sequence (DNA): TGCGCCAGCAGCTATGATGGGCAGGGGACCTACGAGCAGTACTTC. Translation: CASSYDGQGTYEQYF.

This rearrangement joins TRBV6-6 to TRBJ2-7, with D possibly being TRBD2 (7 bases). Germline assignment: CDR1 MNHNY and CDR2 SVGAGI (reference sequence). Deletions cut 5 bases from V and 7 bases from J, with 18 bases between. The CDR3 length is 14 residues. The CDR3 DNA sequence: TGTGCCAGCAGTAAGGGGGGGGAGATGAGGGAGCAGTACTTC. Amino acids: CASSKGGEMREQYF.

In its sample, this clonotype was seen a few times. The V call is TRBV30, the J call TRBJ1-3, with a weak D call TRBD1 (5 bases). The CDR3 totals 13 residues. Looked up from germline, CDR1 is GTSNPN and CDR2 is SVGIG (reference sequence). Trimming took off 3 bases at V and 2 bases at J, with 8 bases between the two ends. CDR3 DNA sequence: TGTGCCTGGAGCCAAGGGGCTGGAAACACCATATATTTT. This encodes CAWSQGAGNTIYF.

To note about this clonotype: A clone one base away is much larger, so this may be a read error. This chain connects TRBV5-1 to TRBJ2-2, with 10 bases aligning to TRBD1. The CDR3 length is 15 residues. Germline V lookup: CDR1 SGHRS, CDR2 YFSETQ. The J segment lost 2 bases and the V segment lost 7 bases, leaving 5 bases of the junction unmatched. The CDR3 DNA follows: TGCGCCAGCTACTGGGACAGGGGTAACACCGGGGAGCTGTTTTTT. This translates into CASYWDRGNTGELFF.

The chain combines TRBV5-1 with TRBJ2-3; 7 bases are a match to TRBD1. The V segment lost 3 bases and the J segment 3 bases; nucleotides outside the gene matches: 4. CDR1 SGHRS and CDR2 YFSETQ come from the germline V gene. The CDR3 length is 14 residues. CDR3 loop: CASSSGQETDTQYF. CDR3 in DNA: TGCGCCAGCAGCTCAGGACAGGAAACAGATACGCAGTATTTT.

This clonotype was recorded at least ten times. J is TRBJ1-2 and V is TRBV13; possible D gene TRBD1, 6 bases. CDR1 is PRHDT and CDR2 is FYEKMQ in the germline V gene (reference sequence). This CDR3 comprises 13 residues. The V gene lost 1 base and the J gene lost 8 bases, with 11 bases spanning the gap. As DNA, the CDR3 is TGTGCCAGCAGCTTAGTGGCAGGGGACGGCTACACCTTC. The encoded protein is CASSLVAGDGYTF.

This clonotype was observed a handful of times. The chain's CDR3 is CASSRGLGGTDTQYF. CDR3 nucleotide sequence: TGTGCCAGCAGTCGCGGGCTCGGCGGGACAGATACGCAGTATTTT. This sequence joins TRBV12-3 or TRBV12-4 and TRBJ2-3; maybe TRBD2 (5 bases). The CDR3 totals 15 residues. V lost 5 bases and J lost 3, with 15 bases in between.

Many counts were recorded for this clonotype. The V call is TRBV29-1, the J call TRBJ2-4, with D uncertain. The CDR3 spans 15 residues. The V end lost 7 bases, the J end lost 1 base, and 17 bases lay between the germline ends. CDR1 is SQVTM and CDR2 is ANQGSEA in the germline V gene. The CDR3 nucleotides read TGCAGCGGGACCTCTTTTGTAGGTGCCAAAAACATTCAGTACTTC. It specifies CSGTSFVGAKNIQYF.

This clonotype appeared a few times. The chain is built from TRBV7-6 and TRBJ2-4; either TRBD1 or TRBD2 may fit D (5 bases each). Between the trimmed V and J ends, which lost 2 bases and 6 bases, there was a span of 26 bases. The CDR3 is made up of 19 amino acids. Germline V gene lookup returns CDR1 SGHVS and CDR2 FNYEAQ. Here the CDR3 DNA reads TGTGCCAGCAGCTTATATGGGGCCTCAGCCTCCGGAGGTCCAAACATTCAGTACTTC. Translated: CASSLYGASASGGPNIQYF.

This chain connects TRBV12-5 to TRBJ1-2; D unclear. The CDR3 covers 13 residues. Germline-derived CDR1 and CDR2 are LGHNT and FRNRAP. With 5 bases removed from V and 6 bases from J, the gap between germline ends came to 13 bases. This CDR3 is CASGREVIDGYTF. CDR3 nucleotides: TGTGCTAGTGGTCGGGAGGTAATCGATGGCTACACCTTC.

This clonotype was detected a few times. The chain has TRBV11-1 and TRBJ2-2; D ambiguous. V was pared by 8 bases and J by 4 bases, with 14 bases between. Germline lookup yields CDR1 SGHAT and CDR2 FQDESV (reference sequence). The CDR3 has 14 residues. CDR3 residues: CASRLTVTTGELFF. The CDR3 nucleotides are TGTGCCAGCCGTCTAACCGTCACCACCGGGGAGCTGTTTTTT.

This rearrangement joins TRBV20-1 to TRBJ1-5, with a tentative D call TRBD1 (6 bases). Germline values: CDR1 DFQATT, CDR2 SNEGSKA (reference sequence). The CDR3 has 13 residues. The ends were cut back, 3 bases at V and 3 bases at J, with 9 bases in the middle. The CDR3 DNA sequence: TGCAGTGCTAGGCAGGGGCCCAATCAGCCCCAGCATTTT. Encoded protein: CSARQGPNQPQHF.

This clonotype was counted many times. The rearrangement uses TRBV5-1 and TRBJ1-1; D ambiguous. CDR1 and CDR2 from the germline V gene are SGHRS and YFSETQ. CDR3 length equals 14 residues. V shed 5 bases and J shed 2 bases, with 13 bases lying between them. Written as DNA, the CDR3 is TGCGCCAGCAGTTCTCATAAACCTAACACTGAAGCTTTCTTT. Protein: CASSSHKPNTEAFF.

This rearrangement joins TRBV11-3 to TRBJ2-2, with TRBD1 as a possible D gene (6 bases). Germline lookup yields CDR1 SGHNT and CDR2 YENEEA. The V end lost 1 base, the J end lost 5 bases, and 14 bases lay between the germline ends. This CDR3 region has 16 residues. The chain's CDR3 is CASSLVFGQGTGELFF. The CDR3 DNA is TGTGCCAGCAGCTTAGTGTTCGGGCAGGGGACCGGGGAGCTGTTTTTT.

V is TRBV20-1 and J is TRBJ2-3; the match to TRBD1 covers 7 bases. Germline CDR1 is DFQATT and CDR2 is SNEGSKA (reference sequence). The ends lost 6 bases at V and 0 bases at J; junction bases unmatched: 0. This CDR3 region has 12 residues. CDR3 DNA: TGCAGTGCGGACAGGAGCACAGATACGCAGTATTTT. Encoded protein: CSADRSTDTQYF.

There are many counts of this clonotype. J is TRBJ2-1 and V is TRBV14; D perhaps matches TRBD1 (6 bases). This CDR3 comprises 15 residues. Germline-derived CDR1 and CDR2 are SGHDN and FVKESK. Trimming pared 2 bases from V and 2 bases from J, leaving 10 bases between. The CDR3 coding sequence is TGTGCCAGCAGCCAAAGGGGGTTCACCTACAATGAGCAGTTCTTC. Protein: CASSQRGFTYNEQFF.

This chain connects TRBV20-1 to TRBJ1-1; no firm D call. Trimming shortened V by 0 bases and J by 1 base, and 9 bases separated the two germline ends. Germline V CDR1 and CDR2: DFQATT, SNEGSKA (reference sequence). The CDR3 is made up of 14 amino acids. CDR3 coding DNA: TGCAGTGCTAGAGATCTGAGGAAGAACACTGAAGCTTTCTTT. This sequence encodes CSARDLRKNTEAFF.

Ten or more counts support this clonotype. V and J are TRBV6-5 and TRBJ1-2; a possible D gene is TRBD1 (5 bases). Germline values: CDR1 MNHEY, CDR2 SVGAGI. The germline V and J ends were trimmed by 6 bases and 10 bases, with 21 bases remaining between them. The CDR3 runs 14 residues. The CDR3 spells CASRAGTPFGDYTF. CDR3 DNA: TGTGCCAGCAGGGCTGGGACTCCCTTCGGAGACTACACCTTC.

At least ten counts were recorded for this clonotype. V and J are TRBV6-2 or TRBV6-3 and TRBJ2-5; 9 bases match TRBD1. The trim removed 4 bases at V and 5 bases at J, leaving 2 bases unmatched. Germline V CDR1 and CDR2: MNHEY, SVGEGT. The CDR3 contains 13 residues. The CDR3 loop is CASSSGTGETQYF. The CDR3 nucleotides are TGTGCCAGCAGTTCCGGGACAGGGGAGACCCAGTACTTC.

Only a few counts were recorded for this clonotype. The chain recombines TRBV20-1 with TRBJ2-3; 7 positions agree with TRBD2. The germline gives CDR1 DFQATT, CDR2 SNEGSKA (reference sequence). CDR3 length equals 12 residues. V dropped 3 bases and J dropped 4; count of bases not matched to a gene: 1. The CDR3 DNA follows: TGCAGTGCTAGGACTAGCTCAGATACGCAGTATTTT. Its translation is CSARTSSDTQYF.